The 8 T cell receptor beta chains listed next were all sequenced from one sample in a study of T cells in Graves' hyperthyroidism and ophthalmopathy. RNA transcripts provided the source from which TCR beta CDR3 regions were amplified. HTBI primers were employed in a first-round RT-PCR of the TCR CDR3. From the multiplex PCR reads, TCRdb called clonotypes with MiXCR, one entry per CDR3 protein. The table lists fewer than 600,000 distinct CDR3 sequences, 13% to 15% of them singletons. Sequenced input: blood. The receptors come from a woman between 18 and 30 years old with Graves' hyperthyroidism.

This clonotype was found many times. This chain's CDR3 is CASRFSGSPVTYEQYV. The CDR3 coding sequence is TGTGCCAGCAGGTTTTCGGGGTCGCCAGTAACCTACGAGCAGTACGTC. This chain uses TRBV6-1 with TRBJ2-7; weak D call: TRBD2 (5 bases). CDR3 length: 16 amino acids. The V and J ends lost 6 bases and 2 bases respectively, with 20 bases between them. Germline V gives CDR1 MNHNS, CDR2 SASEGT.

The sample holds many counts of this clonotype. The chain has TRBV27 and TRBJ2-5, with D uncertain. This CDR3 is built from 13 residues. Trimming shortened V by 1 base and J by 1 base, and 4 bases separated the two germline ends. From germline, CDR1 is MNHEY and CDR2 SMNVEV (reference sequence). The chain's CDR3 is CASSLLGQETQYF. DNA of the CDR3: TGTGCCAGCAGTTTATTAGGCCAAGAGACCCAGTACTTC.

The chain recombines TRBV6-1 with TRBJ2-1, with 16 bases that match TRBD2. The trim removed 7 bases at V and 4 bases at J, leaving 4 bases unmatched. The CDR3 is made up of 16 amino acids. Germline values: CDR1 MNHNS, CDR2 SASEGT. The DNA of the CDR3 is TGTGCCAGCATCGGGACTAGCGGGAGGGATTACAATGAGCAGTTCTTC. Its translation: CASIGTSGRDYNEQFF.

This clonotype showed up many times. The V call is TRBV6-1, the J call TRBJ1-3; 8 positions agree with TRBD1. In germline, CDR1 is MNHNS, CDR2 SASEGT. The V gene end was trimmed by 5 bases and the J gene end by 0 bases; junction bases not matched to a gene: 9. The CDR3 is 17 amino acids. CDR3 DNA sequence: TGTGCCAGCAGTATAGACAGGGGTGTAATCTCTGGAAACACCATATATTTT. Its protein product is CASSIDRGVISGNTIYF.

The V and J genes are TRBV4-1 and TRBJ2-7; 10 positions match TRBD1. Germline assignment: CDR1 MGHRA and CDR2 YSYEKL. Unmatched junction bases numbered 12, after V lost 4 bases and J lost 6 bases. This CDR3 spans 16 amino acids. The CDR3 loop is CASSRITSGQGPEQYF. As DNA, the CDR3 is TGCGCCAGCAGCCGAATTACTTCGGGACAGGGGCCCGAGCAGTACTTC.

The CDR3 sequence: CATIRDRVGNTIYF. In nucleotides, the CDR3 is TGTGCCACCATTCGGGACAGGGTTGGAAACACCATATATTTT. V usage is TRBV10-3 and J usage is TRBJ1-3; 9 bases align to TRBD1. Germline V gene data show CDR1 as ENHRY and CDR2 as SYGVKD. CDR3 size: 14 residues. The V gene end was trimmed by 10 bases and the J gene end by 3 bases; junction bases not matched to a gene: 7.

This clonotype was found many times. The V and J genes are TRBV20-1 and TRBJ2-1; D possibly corresponds to TRBD2 (6 bases). The CDR3 is 15 residues long. Trimming took off 3 bases at V and 0 bases at J, with 12 bases between the two ends. From germline, CDR1 is DFQATT and CDR2 SNEGSKA (reference sequence). The CDR3 reads CSARPRDSSYNEQFF. DNA of the CDR3: TGCAGTGCTAGGCCCCGGGACTCCTCCTACAATGAGCAGTTCTTC.

The chain is built from TRBV6-2 or TRBV6-3 and TRBJ2-1, with D tentatively TRBD1 (5 bases). There are 14 residues in the CDR3. CDR1 is MNHEY and CDR2 is SVGEGT in the germline V gene. V dropped 6 bases and J dropped 0 bases, with 9 bases sitting between them. CDR3 bases: TGTGCCAGCAGCCAGGGTCGCTCCTACAATGAGCAGTTCTTC. Amino acids: CASSQGRSYNEQFF.